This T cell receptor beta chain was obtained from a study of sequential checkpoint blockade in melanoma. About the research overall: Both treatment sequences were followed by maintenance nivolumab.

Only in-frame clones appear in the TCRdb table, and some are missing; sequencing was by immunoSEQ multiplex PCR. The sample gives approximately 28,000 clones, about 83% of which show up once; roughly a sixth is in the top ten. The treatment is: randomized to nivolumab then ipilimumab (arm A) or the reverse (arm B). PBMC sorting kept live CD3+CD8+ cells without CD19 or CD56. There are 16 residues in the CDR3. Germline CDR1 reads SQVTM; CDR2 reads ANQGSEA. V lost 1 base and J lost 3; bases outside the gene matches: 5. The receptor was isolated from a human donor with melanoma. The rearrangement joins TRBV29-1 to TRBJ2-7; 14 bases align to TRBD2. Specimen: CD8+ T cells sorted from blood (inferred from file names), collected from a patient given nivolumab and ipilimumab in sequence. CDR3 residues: CSVEGRGTSGGYEQYF. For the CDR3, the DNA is TGCAGCGTTGAAGGGAGAGGGACTAGCGGGGGCTACGAGCAGTACTTC.